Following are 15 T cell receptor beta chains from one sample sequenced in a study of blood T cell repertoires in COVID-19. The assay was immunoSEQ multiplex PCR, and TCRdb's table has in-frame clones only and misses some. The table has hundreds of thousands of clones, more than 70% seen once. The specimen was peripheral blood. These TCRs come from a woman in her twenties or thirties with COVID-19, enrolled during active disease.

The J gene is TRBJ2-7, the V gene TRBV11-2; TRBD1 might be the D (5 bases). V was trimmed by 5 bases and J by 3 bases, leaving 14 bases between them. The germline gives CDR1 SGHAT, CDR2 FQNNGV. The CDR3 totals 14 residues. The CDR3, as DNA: TGTGCCAGCAGCCCCACAGGTGGCTACTACGAGCAGTACTTC. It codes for CASSPTGGYYEQYF.

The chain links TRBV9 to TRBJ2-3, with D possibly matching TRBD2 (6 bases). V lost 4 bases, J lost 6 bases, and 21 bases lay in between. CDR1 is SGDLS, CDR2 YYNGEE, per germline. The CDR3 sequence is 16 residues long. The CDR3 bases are TGTGCCAGCAGCACCGGGACTGGAGGTCTCTCCGATACGCAGTATTTT. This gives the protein CASSTGTGGLSDTQYF.

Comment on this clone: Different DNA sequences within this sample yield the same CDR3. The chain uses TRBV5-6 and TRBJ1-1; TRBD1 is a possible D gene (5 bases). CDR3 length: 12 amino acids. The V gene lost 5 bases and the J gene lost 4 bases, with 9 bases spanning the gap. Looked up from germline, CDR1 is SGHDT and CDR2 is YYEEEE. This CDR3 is CASSFRGTEAFF. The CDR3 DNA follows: TGTGCCAGCAGTTTTAGGGGCACTGAAGCTTTCTTT.

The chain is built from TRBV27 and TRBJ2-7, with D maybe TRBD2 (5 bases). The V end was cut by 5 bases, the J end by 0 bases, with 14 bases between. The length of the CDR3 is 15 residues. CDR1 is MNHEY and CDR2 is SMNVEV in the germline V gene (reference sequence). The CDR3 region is CASSGGVGSSYEQYF. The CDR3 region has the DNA TGTGCCAGCAGTGGAGGCGTGGGGAGCTCCTACGAGCAGTACTTC.

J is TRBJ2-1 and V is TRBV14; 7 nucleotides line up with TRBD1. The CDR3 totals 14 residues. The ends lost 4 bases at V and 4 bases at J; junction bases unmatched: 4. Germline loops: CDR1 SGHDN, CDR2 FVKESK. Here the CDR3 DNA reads TGTGCCAGCAGCCGGGGACAGTTTTACAATGAGCAGTTCTTC. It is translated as CASSRGQFYNEQFF. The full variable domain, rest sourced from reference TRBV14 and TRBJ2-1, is EAGVTQFPSHSVIEKGQTVTLRCDPISGHDNLYWYRRVMGKEIKFLLHFVKESKQDESGMPNNRFLAERTGGTYSTLKVQPAELEDSGVYFCASSRGQFYNEQFFGPGTRLTVL.

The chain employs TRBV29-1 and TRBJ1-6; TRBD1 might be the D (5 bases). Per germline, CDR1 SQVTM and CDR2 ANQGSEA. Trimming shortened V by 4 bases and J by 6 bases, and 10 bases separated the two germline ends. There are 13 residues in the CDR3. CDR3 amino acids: CSVGQGGNSPLHF. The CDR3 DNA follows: TGCAGCGTTGGCCAGGGTGGTAATTCACCCCTCCACTTT.

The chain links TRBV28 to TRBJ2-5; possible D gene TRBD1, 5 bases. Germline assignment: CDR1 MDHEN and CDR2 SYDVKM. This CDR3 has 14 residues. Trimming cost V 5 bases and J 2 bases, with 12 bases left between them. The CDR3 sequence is CASSLRTPQETQYF. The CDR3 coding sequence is TGTGCCAGCAGTCTTCGGACACCACAAGAGACCCAGTACTTC.

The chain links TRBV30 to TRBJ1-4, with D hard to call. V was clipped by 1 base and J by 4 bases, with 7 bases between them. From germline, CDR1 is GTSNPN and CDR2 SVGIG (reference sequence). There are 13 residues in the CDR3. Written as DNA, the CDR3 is TGTGCCTGGAGTGGAGGGTTTAATGAAAAACTGTTTTTT. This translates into CAWSGGFNEKLFF.

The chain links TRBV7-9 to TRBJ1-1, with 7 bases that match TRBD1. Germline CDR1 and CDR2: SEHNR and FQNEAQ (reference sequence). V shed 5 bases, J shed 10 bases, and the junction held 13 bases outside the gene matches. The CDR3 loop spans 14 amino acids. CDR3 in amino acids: CASSPLGQLPSAFF. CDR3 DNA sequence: TGTGCCAGCAGCCCCCTGGGACAGCTGCCGTCAGCTTTCTTT.

This CDR3 reads CASSTVRSEAKNIQYF. The CDR3 nucleotides are TGTGCCAGCAGCACCGTGCGGTCCGAAGCTAAAAACATTCAGTACTTC. The chain has TRBV7-9 and TRBJ2-4, with no clear D. The germline V gene encodes CDR1 SEHNR and CDR2 FQNEAQ (reference sequence). The CDR3 loop spans 16 amino acids. The V and J ends lost 5 bases and 4 bases respectively, with 18 bases between them.

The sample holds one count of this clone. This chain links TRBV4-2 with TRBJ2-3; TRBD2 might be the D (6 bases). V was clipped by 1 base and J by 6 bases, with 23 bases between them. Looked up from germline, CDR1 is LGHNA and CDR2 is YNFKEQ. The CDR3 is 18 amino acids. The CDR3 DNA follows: TGTGCCAGCAGCCAAGGAGGCGGCATAGCGGACGTGGAGGATACGCAGTATTTT. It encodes CASSQGGGIADVEDTQYF.

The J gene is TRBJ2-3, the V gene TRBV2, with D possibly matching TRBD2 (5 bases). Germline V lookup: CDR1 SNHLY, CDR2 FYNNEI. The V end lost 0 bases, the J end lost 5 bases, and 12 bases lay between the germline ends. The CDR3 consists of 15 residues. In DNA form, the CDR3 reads TGTGCCAGCAGTGAAGCGGTAAGGAGGATAGATACGCAGTATTTT. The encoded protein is CASSEAVRRIDTQYF.

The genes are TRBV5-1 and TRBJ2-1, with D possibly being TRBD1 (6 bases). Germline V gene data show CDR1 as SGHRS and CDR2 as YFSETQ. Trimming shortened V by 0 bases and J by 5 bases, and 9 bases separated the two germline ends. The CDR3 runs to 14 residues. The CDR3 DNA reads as TGCGCCAGCAGCTTGGGACAGGTACACAATGAGCAGTTCTTC. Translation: CASSLGQVHNEQFF.

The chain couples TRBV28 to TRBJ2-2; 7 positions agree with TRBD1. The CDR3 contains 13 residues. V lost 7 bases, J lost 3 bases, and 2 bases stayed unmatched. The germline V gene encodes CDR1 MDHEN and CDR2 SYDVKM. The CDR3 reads CASNRGDTGELFF. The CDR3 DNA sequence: TGTGCCAGCAACAGGGGTGACACCGGGGAGCTGTTTTTT.

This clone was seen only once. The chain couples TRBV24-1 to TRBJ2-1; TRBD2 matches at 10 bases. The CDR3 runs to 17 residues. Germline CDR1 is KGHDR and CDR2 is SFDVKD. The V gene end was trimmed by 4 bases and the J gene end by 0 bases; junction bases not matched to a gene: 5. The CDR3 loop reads CATSDHSGRSSYNEQFF. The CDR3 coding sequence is TGTGCCACCAGTGACCATAGCGGGAGGAGCTCCTACAATGAGCAGTTCTTC.